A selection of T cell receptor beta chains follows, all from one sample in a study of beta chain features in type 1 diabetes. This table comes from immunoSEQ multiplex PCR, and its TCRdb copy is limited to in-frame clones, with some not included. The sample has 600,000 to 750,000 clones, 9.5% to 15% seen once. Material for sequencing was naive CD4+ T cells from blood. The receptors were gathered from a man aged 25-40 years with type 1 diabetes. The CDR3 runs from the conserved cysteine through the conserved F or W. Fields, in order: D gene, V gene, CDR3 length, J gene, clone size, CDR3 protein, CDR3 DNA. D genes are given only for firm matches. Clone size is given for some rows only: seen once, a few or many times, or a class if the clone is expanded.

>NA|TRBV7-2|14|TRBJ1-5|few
CASSLFSTRQPQHF
TGTGCCAGCAGCTTATTCTCGACCCGCCAGCCCCAGCATTTT
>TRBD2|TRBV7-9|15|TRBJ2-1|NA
CASSSLAGTYNEQFF
TGTGCCAGCAGTTCGCTAGCGGGGACCTACAATGAGCAGTTCTTC
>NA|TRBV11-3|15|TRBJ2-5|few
CASSLVGAPQETQYF
TGTGCCAGCAGCTTAGTTGGCGCGCCTCAAGAGACCCAGTACTTC
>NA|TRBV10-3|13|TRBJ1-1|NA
CAISGSENTEAFF
TGTGCCATCAGTGGATCTGAGAACACTGAAGCTTTCTTT
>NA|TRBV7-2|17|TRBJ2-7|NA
CASSLTGAGRHYYEQYF
TGTGCCAGCAGCCTCACTGGGGCAGGGCGTCACTACTACGAGCAGTACTTC
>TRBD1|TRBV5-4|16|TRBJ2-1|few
CASSPDSGTGVHEQFF
TGTGCCAGCTCCCCGGATTCCGGGACAGGGGTTCATGAGCAGTTCTTC
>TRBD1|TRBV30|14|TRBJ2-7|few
CAGTDLDRAYEQYF
TGTGCCGGGACCGACCTGGACAGGGCCTACGAGCAGTACTTC
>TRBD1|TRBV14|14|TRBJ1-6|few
CASSLLTGRSPLHF
TGTGCCAGCAGCCTTTTGACAGGGCGGTCACCCCTCCACTTT
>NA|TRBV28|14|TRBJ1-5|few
CASGRPLTNQPQHF
TGTGCCAGCGGGAGACCGCTTACAAATCAGCCCCAGCATTTT
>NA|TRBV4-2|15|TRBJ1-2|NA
CASSQGGSRSIGYTF
TGTGCCAGCAGCCAAGGGGGTAGCCGCTCTATTGGCTACACCTTC
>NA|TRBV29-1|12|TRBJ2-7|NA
CSVVVVSYEQYF
TGCAGCGTTGTCGTAGTCTCCTACGAGCAGTACTTC
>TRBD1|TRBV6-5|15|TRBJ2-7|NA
CASSRTGTGGSEQYF
TGTGCCAGCAGTCGTACCGGGACAGGGGGGAGCGAGCAGTACTTC
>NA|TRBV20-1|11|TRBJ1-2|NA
CSASGSNGYTF
TGCAGTGCTTCCGGAAGCAATGGCTACACCTTC
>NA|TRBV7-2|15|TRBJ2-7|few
CASSLAAGDLYEQYF
TGTGCCAGCAGCTTAGCGGCAGGAGATCTCTACGAGCAGTACTTC
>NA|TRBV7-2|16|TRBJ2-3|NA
CASSSRLGGATDTQYF
TGTGCCAGCAGCTCCCGCCTCGGGGGAGCAACAGATACGCAGTATTTT
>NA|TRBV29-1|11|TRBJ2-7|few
CSVRGSYEQYF
TGCAGCGTTAGGGGTTCCTACGAGCAGTACTTC
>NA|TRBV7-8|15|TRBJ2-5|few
CASSFKPDREETQYF
TGTGCCAGCAGCTTCAAACCGGACAGAGAAGAGACCCAGTACTTC
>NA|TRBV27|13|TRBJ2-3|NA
CASSLRPRDTQYF
TGTGCCAGCAGTTTACGGCCTCGTGATACGCAGTATTTT
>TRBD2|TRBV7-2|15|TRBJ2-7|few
CASSQLAGATYEQYF
TGTGCCAGCAGCCAACTAGCGGGGGCTACCTACGAGCAGTACTTC
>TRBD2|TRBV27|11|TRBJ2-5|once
CAIRGGETQYF
TGTGCCATCCGGGGAGGGGAGACCCAGTACTTC
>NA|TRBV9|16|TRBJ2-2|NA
CASSVGGALNTGELFF
TGTGCCAGCAGCGTAGGGGGTGCTTTAAACACCGGGGAGCTGTTTTTT
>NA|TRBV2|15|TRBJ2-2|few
CASSEGIRNTGELFF
TGTGCCAGCAGTGAAGGGATTAGGAACACCGGGGAGCTGTTTTTT
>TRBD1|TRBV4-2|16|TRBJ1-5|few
CASSQVITGGYQPQHF
TGTGCCAGCAGCCAAGTCATAACAGGGGGCTATCAGCCCCAGCATTTT
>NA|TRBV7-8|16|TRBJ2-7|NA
CASSLGRHRLGYEQYF
TGTGCCAGCAGCTTAGGCCGCCACAGGTTAGGGTACGAGCAGTACTTC
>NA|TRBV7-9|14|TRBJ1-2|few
CASSYGGINYGYTF
TGTGCCAGCAGCTATGGAGGGATTAACTATGGCTACACCTTC
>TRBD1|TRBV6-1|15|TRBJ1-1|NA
CASRPQGARDTEAFF
TGTGCCAGCAGACCGCAGGGGGCAAGGGACACTGAAGCTTTCTTT
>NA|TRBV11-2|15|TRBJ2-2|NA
CASSSQGTGGGELFF
TGTGCCAGCTCGTCACAGGGGACCGGGGGCGGGGAGCTGTTTTTT
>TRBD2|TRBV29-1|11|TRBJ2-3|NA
CSRGGWDTQYF
TGCTCCCGGGGAGGGTGGGATACGCAGTATTTT
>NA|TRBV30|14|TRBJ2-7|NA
CAWYRSHRNYEQYF
TGTGCCTGGTACCGTTCTCACAGGAACTACGAGCAGTACTTC